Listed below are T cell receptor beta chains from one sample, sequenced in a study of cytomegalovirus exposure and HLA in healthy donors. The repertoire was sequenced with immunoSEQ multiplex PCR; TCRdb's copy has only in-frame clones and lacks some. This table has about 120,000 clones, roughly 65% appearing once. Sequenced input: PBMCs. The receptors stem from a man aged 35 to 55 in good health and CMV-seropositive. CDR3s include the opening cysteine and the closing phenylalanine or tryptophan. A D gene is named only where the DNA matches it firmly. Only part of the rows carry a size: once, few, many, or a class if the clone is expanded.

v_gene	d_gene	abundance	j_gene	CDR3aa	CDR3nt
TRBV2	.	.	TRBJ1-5	CASNSEGHRSQPQHF	TGTGCCAGCAATTCAGAGGGCCATCGCAGTCAGCCCCAGCATTTT
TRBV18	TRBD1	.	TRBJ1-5	CASSPAGGLQPQHF	TGTGCCAGCTCACCAGCAGGGGGCCTTCAGCCCCAGCATTTT
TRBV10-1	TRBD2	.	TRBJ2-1	CASSESSTSGSTHEQFF	TGCGCCAGCAGTGAGTCGAGCACTAGCGGGAGTACCCATGAGCAGTTCTTC
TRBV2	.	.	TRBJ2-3	CASSEEGGRSADTQYF	TGTGCCAGCAGTGAAGAAGGAGGGCGGTCGGCAGATACGCAGTATTTT
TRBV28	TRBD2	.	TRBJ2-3	CASTGGGGHLTDTQYF	TGTGCCAGCACGGGCGGGGGGGGACACCTCACAGATACGCAGTATTTT
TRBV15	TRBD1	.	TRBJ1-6	CATSLDRGFSPLHF	TGTGCCACCAGCCTGGACAGGGGGTTTTCACCCCTCCACTTT
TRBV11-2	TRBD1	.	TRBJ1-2	CASSFRDRDFGYTF	TGTGCCAGCAGCTTCCGGGACAGGGATTTCGGCTACACCTTC
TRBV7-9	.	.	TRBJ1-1	CASSQLGGVTEAFF	TGTGCCAGCAGCCAGCTCGGGGGAGTCACTGAAGCTTTCTTT
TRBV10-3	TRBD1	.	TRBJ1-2	CAISAGTANYGYTF	TGTGCCATCAGCGCCGGGACAGCTAACTATGGCTACACCTTC
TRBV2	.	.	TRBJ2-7	CASSKGRAGVHEQYF	TGTGCCAGCAGTAAGGGTCGGGCAGGGGTCCACGAGCAGTACTTC
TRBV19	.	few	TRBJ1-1	CASSALREVGAEAFF	TGTGCCAGTAGTGCACTAAGGGAGGTGGGGGCTGAAGCTTTCTTT
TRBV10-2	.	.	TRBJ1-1	CASKRQLNTEAFF	TGCGCCAGCAAAAGACAGCTGAACACTGAAGCTTTCTTT
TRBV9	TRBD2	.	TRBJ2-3	CASSFYGTSGRDTQYF	TGTGCCAGCAGTTTTTACGGGACTAGCGGGAGGGATACGCAGTATTTT
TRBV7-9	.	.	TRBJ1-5	CASSLTPRLGAGQPQHF	TGTGCCAGCAGCTTAACTCCGCGGCTGGGGGCAGGTCAGCCCCAGCATTTT
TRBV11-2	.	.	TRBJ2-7	CASSLGSGSSYEQYF	TGTGCCAGCAGCTTAGGGAGCGGAAGCTCCTACGAGCAGTACTTC
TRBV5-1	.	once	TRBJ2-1	CASSFGQRSSYNEQFF	TGCGCCAGCAGCTTCGGTCAGCGGAGCTCCTACAATGAGCAGTTCTTC
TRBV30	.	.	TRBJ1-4	CAWSVRGTGNEKLFF	TGTGCCTGGAGTGTACGGGGGACGGGGAATGAAAAACTGTTTTTT
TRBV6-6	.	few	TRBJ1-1	CASKDSTEAFF	TGTGCCAGCAAAGACAGCACTGAAGCTTTCTTT
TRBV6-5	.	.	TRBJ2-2	CASSYFGGITGELFF	TGTGCCAGCAGTTACTTCGGGGGTATTACCGGGGAGCTGTTTTTT
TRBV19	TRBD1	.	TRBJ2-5	CASRDRGETQYF	TGTGCCAGTCGGGACAGGGGTGAGACCCAGTACTTC
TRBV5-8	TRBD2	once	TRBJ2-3	CASSLAVSGGSTDTQYF	TGTGCCAGCAGCTTGGCCGTAAGCGGGGGCAGCACAGATACGCAGTATTTT
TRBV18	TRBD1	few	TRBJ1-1	CASSPFDPGQGFFEAFF	TGTGCCAGCTCACCATTTGATCCAGGACAGGGATTTTTCGAAGCTTTCTTT
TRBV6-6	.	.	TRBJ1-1	CASSGQKAFF	TGTGCCAGCAGTGGACAGAAAGCTTTCTTT
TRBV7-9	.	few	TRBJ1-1	CASSLGVADKNTEAFF	TGTGCCAGCAGCTTAGGAGTGGCAGACAAGAACACTGAAGCTTTCTTT
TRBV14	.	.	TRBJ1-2	CASSQGGAGVGYTF	TGTGCCAGCAGCCAAGGTGGGGCTGGAGTAGGCTACACCTTC
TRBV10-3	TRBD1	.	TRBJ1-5	CAISEGDRDQPQHF	TGTGCCATCAGTGAAGGGGACAGGGATCAGCCCCAGCATTTT
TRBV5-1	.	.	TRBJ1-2	CASEGGAGYGYTF	TGCGCCAGTGAAGGGGGGGCCGGCTATGGCTACACCTTC
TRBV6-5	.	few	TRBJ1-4	CASSYDRWGEKLFF	TGTGCCAGCAGTTATGACAGGTGGGGTGAAAAACTGTTTTTT
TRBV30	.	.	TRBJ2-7	CAWSVSLRGEQYF	TGTGCCTGGAGTGTATCCCTTAGAGGAGAGCAGTACTTC
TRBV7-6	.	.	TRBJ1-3	CASSPPGNSGNTIYF	TGTGCCAGCAGCCCCCCAGGGAACTCTGGAAACACCATATATTTT
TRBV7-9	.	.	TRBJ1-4	CASSLRASNEKLFF	TGTGCCAGCAGCTTAAGAGCCTCTAATGAAAAACTGTTTTTT
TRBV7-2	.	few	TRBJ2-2	CASRENSGNTGELFF	TGTGCCAGCAGGGAAAATAGCGGAAACACCGGGGAGCTGTTTTTT
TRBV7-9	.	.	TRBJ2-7	CASGLDTYEQYF	TGTGCCAGCGGGCTTGATACCTACGAGCAGTACTTC
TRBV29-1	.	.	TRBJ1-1	CSVGQLMNTEAFF	TGCAGCGTTGGACAGCTGATGAACACTGAAGCTTTCTTT
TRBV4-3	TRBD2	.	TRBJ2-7	CASSQANGRGYEQYF	TGCGCCAGCAGCCAAGCAAACGGGAGGGGTTACGAGCAGTACTTC
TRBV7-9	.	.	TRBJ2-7	CSSSRDSGEQYF	TGTTCCAGCAGCAGGGACTCAGGCGAGCAGTACTTC
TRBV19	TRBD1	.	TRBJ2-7	CASSLLGQGNYEQYF	TGTGCCAGTAGTTTGTTGGGACAGGGAAATTACGAGCAGTACTTC
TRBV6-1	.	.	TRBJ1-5	CASSENSPHQPQHF	TGTGCCAGCAGTGAAAACAGCCCGCATCAGCCCCAGCATTTT
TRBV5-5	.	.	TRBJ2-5	CASSFGGARETQYF	TGTGCCAGCAGCTTTGGGGGGGCGCGGGAGACCCAGTACTTC
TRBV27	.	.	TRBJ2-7	CASSNSGGPLGEQYF	TGTGCCAGCAGTAATTCGGGGGGCCCGCTCGGCGAGCAGTACTTC
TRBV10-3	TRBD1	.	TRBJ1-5	CAISGGQGGQPQHF	TGTGCCATCAGTGGGGGACAGGGAGGACAGCCCCAGCATTTT
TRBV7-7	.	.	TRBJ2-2	CASSLAQTGELFF	TGTGCTAGCAGCTTAGCACAGACCGGGGAGCTGTTTTTT